The 14 T cell receptor beta chains given below trace back to one sample, sequenced in a study of cytomegalovirus exposure and HLA in healthy donors. Primers for the PCR totalled 60 Vbeta and 13 Jbeta. Profiled with immunoSEQ multiplex PCR; TCRdb holds only in-frame clones, not every one. The profile shows approximately 190,000 clones, approximately 84% of them singletons. The sample taken for sequencing was PBMCs. The source of these receptors is a man aged 50-60 years in good health and CMV-seronegative.

V gene TRBV27 combines with J gene TRBJ1-2, with a possible D match to TRBD1 (6 bases). Germline V gene lookup returns CDR1 MNHEY and CDR2 SMNVEV (reference sequence). V was cut by 4 bases and J by 7 bases, with 16 bases left in between. CDR3 length: 14 residues. CDR3 DNA: TGTGCCAGCAGTTCCCTGGGGGGGGGCGTTGGCTACACCTTC. It codes for CASSSLGGGVGYTF.

The chain has TRBV12-5 and TRBJ2-7, with TRBD2 matching over 8 bases. V trimming: 7 bases; J trimming: 3 bases; junction bases outside the gene matches: 8. The CDR3 contains 14 residues. Germline CDR1 reads LGHNT; CDR2 reads FRNRAP. The chain's CDR3 is CASAFQRGSYEQYF. CDR3 bases: TGTGCTAGTGCCTTCCAGCGGGGGAGCTACGAGCAGTACTTC. The full variable domain, completed using reference TRBV12-5 and TRBJ2-7, is DARVTQTPRHKVTEMGQEVTMRCQPILGHNTVFWYRQTMMQGLELLAYFRNRAPLDDSGMPKDRFSAEMPDATLATLKIQPSEPRDSAVYFCASAFQRGSYEQYFGPGTRLTVT.

This clone appeared a few times. The rearrangement links TRBV2 to TRBJ2-5; TRBD1 matches at 10 bases. In germline, CDR1 is SNHLY, CDR2 FYNNEI. This CDR3 spans 15 amino acids. The ends lost 6 bases at V and 5 bases at J; junction bases unmatched: 9. CDR3 nucleotide sequence: TGTGCCAGCAGGAGGGGGACAGGGGTCGGGGAGACCCAGTACTTC. Amino acid sequence: CASRRGTGVGETQYF.

The rearrangement links TRBV2 to TRBJ2-4; D may be TRBD2 (6 bases). The germline V and J ends were trimmed by 7 bases and 9 bases, with 13 bases remaining between them. This CDR3 is 12 amino acids long. Germline CDR1 SNHLY, CDR2 FYNNEI. CDR3 loop: CASTRPRGIQYF. The DNA for the CDR3 is TGTGCCAGCACTCGACCGCGGGGCATTCAGTACTTC.

The V and J genes are TRBV29-1 and TRBJ2-1; 10 bases agree with TRBD2. The CDR3 has 12 amino acids. Germline CDR1 reads SQVTM; CDR2 reads ANQGSEA. J lost 6 bases, V lost 7 bases, and 3 bases had no gene match. This chain's CDR3 is CSAASGGNEQFF. The CDR3 coding sequence is TGCAGCGCCGCTAGCGGGGGCAATGAGCAGTTCTTC.

The V gene is TRBV6-4, the J gene TRBJ2-3, with 8 nucleotides matching TRBD2. The CDR3 extends over 12 amino acids. The V gene's germline CDR1 is MRHNA and CDR2 SNTAGT. The V and J ends lost 10 bases and 4 bases, in that order; junction bases with no gene match: 4. The CDR3 sequence: CATREGPDTQYF. The DNA of the CDR3 is TGTGCCACTCGGGAGGGCCCAGATACGCAGTATTTT.

V and J are TRBV7-2 and TRBJ2-5; TRBD2 is a possible D gene (7 bases). With 2 bases removed from V and 5 bases from J, the gap between germline ends came to 15 bases. Germline V gene sequence: CDR1 SGHTA, CDR2 FQGNSA. The CDR3 is made up of 15 amino acids. DNA of the CDR3: TGTGCCAGCAGCTTAATAGGGGGGGGTTGGGAGACCCAGTACTTC. Translated: CASSLIGGGWETQYF.

This chain connects TRBV6-5 to TRBJ2-5, with TRBD2 matching over 11 bases. The CDR3 length is 14 residues. From germline, CDR1 is MNHEY and CDR2 SVGAGI. Trimming cost V 6 bases and J 3 bases; bases outside gene matches: 3. CDR3 sequence: CASRELAGEETQYF. The CDR3 bases are TGTGCCAGCAGAGAACTAGCGGGGGAAGAGACCCAGTACTTC.

V gene TRBV29-1 combines with J gene TRBJ2-3, with TRBD1 as a possible D gene (5 bases). Trimming took off 4 bases at V and 4 bases at J, with 12 bases between the two ends. Germline V gene sequence: CDR1 SQVTM, CDR2 ANQGSEA. This CDR3 contains 13 residues. In nucleotides, the CDR3 is TGCAGCGTTGGTGGGCAGGGTCCAGATACGCAGTATTTT. It yields the protein CSVGGQGPDTQYF.

Comments on this clone: One junction end does not reproduce the germline sequence, and a read error may be involved. The chain recombines TRBV7-9 with TRBJ2-4; the match to TRBD2 covers 8 bases. This CDR3 has 16 amino acids. CDR1 and CDR2 from the germline V gene are SEHNR and FQNEAQ (reference sequence). The CDR3 reads CSSSPEAGGAKNIQYF. As DNA, the CDR3 is TGTTCCAGCAGTCCTGAGGCGGGGGGAGCCAAAAACATTCAGTACTTC.

The rearrangement uses TRBV5-1 and TRBJ2-3, with D possibly TRBD2 on 7 matching bases. Germline loops: CDR1 SGHRS, CDR2 YFSETQ. The CDR3 covers 15 residues. Trimming shortened V by 0 bases and J by 3 bases, and 11 bases separated the two germline ends. This CDR3 is CASSLEGGRTDTQYF. The CDR3 bases are TGCGCCAGCAGCTTGGAGGGGGGGAGGACAGATACGCAGTATTTT.

V gene TRBV5-6 combines with J gene TRBJ1-2; possibly TRBD1 for D (6 bases). Per germline, CDR1 SGHDT and CDR2 YYEEEE. There are 15 residues in the CDR3. The V and J ends lost 3 bases and 3 bases respectively, with 15 bases between them. This CDR3 reads CASSSRQERDYGYTF. The CDR3 DNA sequence: TGTGCCAGCAGCTCTCGACAGGAAAGAGACTATGGCTACACCTTC.

This clone was seen only a few times. This rearrangement joins TRBV7-2 to TRBJ1-2; D remains unclear. Trimming cost V 5 bases and J 2 bases, with 9 bases left between them. The V gene's germline CDR1 is SGHTA and CDR2 FQGNSA. This CDR3 is 13 amino acids long. The chain's CDR3 is CASSKYINYGYTF. CDR3 bases: TGTGCCAGCAGCAAATACATAAACTATGGCTACACCTTC.

The V gene is TRBV29-1, the J gene TRBJ2-5; possible D gene TRBD2, 6 bases. Germline V gene lookup returns CDR1 SQVTM and CDR2 ANQGSEA. V was trimmed by 8 bases and J by 3 bases, leaving 16 bases between them. The CDR3 has 13 amino acids. The CDR3 nucleotides are TGCAGCTACGGCCGGGGACTTAAAGAGACCCAGTACTTC. Its protein is CSYGRGLKETQYF.